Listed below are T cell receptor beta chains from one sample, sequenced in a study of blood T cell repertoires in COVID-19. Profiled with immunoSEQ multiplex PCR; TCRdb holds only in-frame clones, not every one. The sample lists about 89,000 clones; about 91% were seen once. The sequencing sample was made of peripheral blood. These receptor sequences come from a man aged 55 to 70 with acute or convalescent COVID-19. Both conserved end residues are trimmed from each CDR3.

ASSYGQGAAQF	TRBV7-9	TRBJ2-1
SVVSGQMNTEAF	TRBV29-1	TRBJ1-1
ASSRGGANTEAF	TRBV6-5	TRBJ1-1
ASSYSGGREQF	TRBV6-5	TRBJ2-1
ASSFGPGQALYEQY	TRBV27	TRBJ2-7
ASSVDAGGGIGLNTIY	TRBV9	TRBJ1-3
SQRGGNSPLH	TRBV23-1	TRBJ1-6
SVEVRDEQF	TRBV29-1	TRBJ2-1
ASSSYRDRSTDTQY	TRBV5-5	TRBJ2-3
ASGWGLAGLLDTQY	TRBV12-5	TRBJ2-3